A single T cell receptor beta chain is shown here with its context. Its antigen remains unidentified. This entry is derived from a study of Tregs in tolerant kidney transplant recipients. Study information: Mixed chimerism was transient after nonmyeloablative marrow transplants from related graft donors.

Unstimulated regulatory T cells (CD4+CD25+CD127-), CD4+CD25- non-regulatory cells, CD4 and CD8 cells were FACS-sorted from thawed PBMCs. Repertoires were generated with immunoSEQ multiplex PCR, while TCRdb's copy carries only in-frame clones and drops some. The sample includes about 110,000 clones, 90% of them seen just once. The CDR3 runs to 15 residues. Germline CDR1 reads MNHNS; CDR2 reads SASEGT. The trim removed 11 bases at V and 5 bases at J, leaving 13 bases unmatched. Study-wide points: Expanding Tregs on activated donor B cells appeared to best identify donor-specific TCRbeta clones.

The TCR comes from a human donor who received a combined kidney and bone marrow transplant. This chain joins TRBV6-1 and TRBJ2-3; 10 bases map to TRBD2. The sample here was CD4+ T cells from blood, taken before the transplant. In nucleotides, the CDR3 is TGTGCCGGCCCCCTAAGCGGGGGGGCCGTAGATACGCAGTATTTT. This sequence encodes CAGPLSGGAVDTQYF.